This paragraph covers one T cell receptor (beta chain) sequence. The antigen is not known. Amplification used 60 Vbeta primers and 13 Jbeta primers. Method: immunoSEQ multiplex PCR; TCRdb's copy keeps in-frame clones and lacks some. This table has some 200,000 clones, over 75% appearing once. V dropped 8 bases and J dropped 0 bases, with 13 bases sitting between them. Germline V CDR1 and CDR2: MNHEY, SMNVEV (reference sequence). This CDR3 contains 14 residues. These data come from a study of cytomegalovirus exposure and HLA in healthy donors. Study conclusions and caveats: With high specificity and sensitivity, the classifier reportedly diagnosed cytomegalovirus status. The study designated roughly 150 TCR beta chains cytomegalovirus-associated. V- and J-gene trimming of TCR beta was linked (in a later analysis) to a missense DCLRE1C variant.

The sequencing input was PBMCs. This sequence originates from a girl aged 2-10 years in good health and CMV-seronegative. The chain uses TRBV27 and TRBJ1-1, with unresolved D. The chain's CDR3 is CASGGPGMNTEAFF. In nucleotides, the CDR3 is TGTGCCAGCGGAGGGCCGGGGATGAACACTGAAGCTTTCTTT.